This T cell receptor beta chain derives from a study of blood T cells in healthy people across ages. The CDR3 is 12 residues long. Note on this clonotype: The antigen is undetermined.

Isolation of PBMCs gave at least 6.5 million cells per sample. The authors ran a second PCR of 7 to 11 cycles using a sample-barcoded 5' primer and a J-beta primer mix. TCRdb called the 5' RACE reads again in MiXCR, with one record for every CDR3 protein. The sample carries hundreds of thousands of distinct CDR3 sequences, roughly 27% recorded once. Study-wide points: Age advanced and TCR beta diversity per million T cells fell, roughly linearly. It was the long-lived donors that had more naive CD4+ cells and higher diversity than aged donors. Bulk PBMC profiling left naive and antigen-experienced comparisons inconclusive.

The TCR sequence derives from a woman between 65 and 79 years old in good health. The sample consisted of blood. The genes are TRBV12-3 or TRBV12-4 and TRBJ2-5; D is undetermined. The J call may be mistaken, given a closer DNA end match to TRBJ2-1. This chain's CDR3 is CASKLVENEQFF. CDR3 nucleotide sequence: TGTGCCAGCAAATTGGTCGAGAATGAGCAGTTCTTC.